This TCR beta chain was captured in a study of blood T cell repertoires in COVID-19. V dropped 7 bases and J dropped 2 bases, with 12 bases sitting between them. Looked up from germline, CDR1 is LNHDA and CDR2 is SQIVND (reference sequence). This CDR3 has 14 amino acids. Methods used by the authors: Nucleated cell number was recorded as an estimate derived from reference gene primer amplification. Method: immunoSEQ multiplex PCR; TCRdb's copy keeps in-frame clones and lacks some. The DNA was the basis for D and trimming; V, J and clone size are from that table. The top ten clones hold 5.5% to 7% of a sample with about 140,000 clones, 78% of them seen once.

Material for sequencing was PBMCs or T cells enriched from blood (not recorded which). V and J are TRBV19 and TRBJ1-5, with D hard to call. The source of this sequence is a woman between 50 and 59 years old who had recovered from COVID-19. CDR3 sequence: CASNRRPGNQPQHF. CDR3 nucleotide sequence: TGTGCCAGTAACCGCAGGCCGGGCAATCAGCCCCAGCATTTT.